The rows below give T cell receptor beta chains drawn from one sample of a study of blood T cell repertoires in COVID-19. Produced via immunoSEQ multiplex PCR; TCRdb's table is partial and in-frame only. The sample carries fewer than 450,000 clones, almost 90% recorded once. Sequenced input: peripheral blood. All receptors derive from a woman in her 70s with COVID-19, enrolled during active disease. Both conserved end residues are part of each CDR3. Each record gives: D gene, V gene, J gene, clone size, CDR3 protein, CDR3 DNA. The D gene is left open where the match is weak. Size values are once, few and many counts, or a class for expanded clones, and some rows have none.

d_call: NA
v_call: TRBV6-2/TRBV6-3
j_call: TRBJ1-1
clone_size: NA
cdr3_aa: CASSYSTWYTEAFF
cdr3_nt: TGTGCCAGCAGTTACTCCACATGGTACACTGAAGCTTTCTTT

d_call: TRBD1
v_call: TRBV19
j_call: TRBJ1-1
clone_size: few
cdr3_aa: CASSARQGITEAFF
cdr3_nt: TGTGCCAGTAGTGCCAGACAGGGTATCACTGAAGCTTTCTTT

d_call: NA
v_call: TRBV11-2
j_call: TRBJ1-1
clone_size: NA
cdr3_aa: CASSLGGRTEAFF
cdr3_nt: TGTGCCAGCAGCTTAGGGGGGCGGACTGAAGCTTTCTTT

d_call: TRBD1
v_call: TRBV6-2/TRBV6-3
j_call: TRBJ1-1
clone_size: NA
cdr3_aa: CASSYSAGGLAFF
cdr3_nt: TGTGCCAGCAGTTACTCGGCAGGGGGCTTAGCTTTCTTT

d_call: NA
v_call: TRBV3-1/TRBV3-2
j_call: TRBJ1-1
clone_size: NA
cdr3_aa: CASSQDNRPNTEAFF
cdr3_nt: TGTGCCAGCAGCCAAGATAACAGGCCGAACACTGAAGCTTTCTTT

d_call: NA
v_call: TRBV12-5
j_call: TRBJ2-1
clone_size: NA
cdr3_aa: CASGYNEQFF
cdr3_nt: TGTGCTAGTGGCTATAATGAGCAGTTCTTC

d_call: TRBD1
v_call: TRBV7-2
j_call: TRBJ1-1
clone_size: NA
cdr3_aa: CASSPQGATTEAFF
cdr3_nt: TGTGCCAGCAGCCCGCAGGGGGCCACCACTGAAGCTTTCTTT

d_call: NA
v_call: TRBV21-1
j_call: TRBJ2-6
clone_size: NA
cdr3_aa: CASSPPRSSGANVLTF
cdr3_nt: TGTGCCAGCAGCCCCCCCCGGAGCTCTGGGGCCAACGTCCTGACTTTC

d_call: TRBD2
v_call: TRBV30
j_call: TRBJ2-7
clone_size: NA
cdr3_aa: CAWSARTSGGAGEQYF
cdr3_nt: TGTGCCTGGAGTGCTCGAACTAGCGGGGGGGCGGGCGAGCAGTACTTC

d_call: TRBD1
v_call: TRBV3-1/TRBV3-2
j_call: TRBJ1-5
clone_size: NA
cdr3_aa: CASSTRDRVEPQHF
cdr3_nt: TGTGCCAGCAGTACCCGGGACAGGGTAGAGCCCCAGCATTTT

d_call: TRBD2
v_call: TRBV2
j_call: TRBJ2-1
clone_size: NA
cdr3_aa: CASSEHGGWTSGGNEQFF
cdr3_nt: TGTGCCAGCAGTGAACACGGCGGGTGGACTAGCGGGGGAAATGAGCAGTTCTTC

d_call: NA
v_call: TRBV5-1
j_call: TRBJ2-7
clone_size: NA
cdr3_aa: CASSPGNEQYF
cdr3_nt: TGCGCCAGCAGCCCAGGGAACGAGCAGTACTTC

d_call: TRBD1
v_call: TRBV2
j_call: TRBJ1-2
clone_size: NA
cdr3_aa: CASSDATGQAIINYGYTF
cdr3_nt: TGTGCCAGCAGTGATGCGACGGGACAGGCTATTATTAACTATGGCTACACCTTC

d_call: NA
v_call: TRBV3-1/TRBV3-2
j_call: TRBJ2-2
clone_size: NA
cdr3_aa: CASSQGTLTGELFF
cdr3_nt: TGTGCCAGCAGCCAAGGGACTCTCACCGGGGAGCTGTTTTTT

d_call: NA
v_call: TRBV6-2/TRBV6-3
j_call: TRBJ1-5
clone_size: NA
cdr3_aa: CASSRGFQPQHF
cdr3_nt: TGTGCCAGCAGCCGGGGCTTTCAGCCCCAGCATTTT

d_call: NA
v_call: TRBV5-5
j_call: TRBJ2-7
clone_size: NA
cdr3_aa: CASSGGAYEQYF
cdr3_nt: TGTGCCAGCAGCGGGGGGGCTTACGAGCAGTACTTC

d_call: NA
v_call: TRBV12-3/TRBV12-4
j_call: TRBJ2-3
clone_size: NA
cdr3_aa: CASSFQGDTQYF
cdr3_nt: TGTGCCAGCAGTTTTCAGGGAGATACGCAGTATTTT

d_call: NA
v_call: TRBV5-1
j_call: TRBJ1-1
clone_size: NA
cdr3_aa: CASSLNGGVMNTEAFF
cdr3_nt: TGCGCCAGCAGCTTGAATGGAGGAGTCATGAACACTGAAGCTTTCTTT

d_call: NA
v_call: TRBV29-1
j_call: TRBJ2-6
clone_size: NA
cdr3_aa: CSAITGANVLTF
cdr3_nt: TGCAGCGCGATTACTGGGGCCAACGTCCTGACTTTC

d_call: NA
v_call: TRBV5-1
j_call: TRBJ2-2
clone_size: NA
cdr3_aa: CASSTSPRGNTGELFF
cdr3_nt: TGCGCCAGCAGCACCTCACCCAGGGGGAACACCGGGGAGCTGTTTTTT

d_call: NA
v_call: TRBV5-1
j_call: TRBJ1-2
clone_size: NA
cdr3_aa: CASSLFSPNYGYTF
cdr3_nt: TGCGCCAGCAGCTTGTTCTCCCCTAACTATGGCTACACCTTC

d_call: TRBD2
v_call: TRBV19
j_call: TRBJ2-5
clone_size: few
cdr3_aa: CASSITGTSGGETQYF
cdr3_nt: TGTGCCAGTAGTATTACCGGGACTAGCGGGGGAGAGACCCAGTACTTC

d_call: TRBD1
v_call: TRBV7-3
j_call: TRBJ2-7
clone_size: few
cdr3_aa: CASSFQAGGEQYF
cdr3_nt: TGTGCCAGCAGCTTTCAGGCAGGGGGCGAGCAGTACTTC

d_call: TRBD1
v_call: TRBV14
j_call: TRBJ1-2
clone_size: NA
cdr3_aa: CASRTGGNYGYTF
cdr3_nt: TGTGCCAGCCGGACAGGGGGCAACTATGGCTACACCTTC

d_call: NA
v_call: TRBV14
j_call: TRBJ1-1
clone_size: NA
cdr3_aa: CASSLTWNTEAFF
cdr3_nt: TGTGCCAGCAGCCTGACATGGAACACTGAAGCTTTCTTT

d_call: NA
v_call: TRBV5-1
j_call: TRBJ2-2
clone_size: NA
cdr3_aa: CASSLRLANTGELFF
cdr3_nt: TGCGCCAGCAGCTTGCGGCTAGCGAACACCGGGGAGCTGTTTTTT

d_call: TRBD1
v_call: TRBV29-1
j_call: TRBJ2-7
clone_size: NA
cdr3_aa: CSVGTGKTYEQYF
cdr3_nt: TGCAGCGTTGGGACAGGGAAAACCTACGAGCAGTACTTC

d_call: TRBD2
v_call: TRBV9
j_call: TRBJ2-7
clone_size: NA
cdr3_aa: CASSGGSRYEQYF
cdr3_nt: TGTGCCAGCTCCGGGGGGTCGAGGTACGAGCAGTACTTC

d_call: TRBD2
v_call: TRBV5-1
j_call: TRBJ2-6
clone_size: NA
cdr3_aa: CASSPQGAGAGANVLTF
cdr3_nt: TGCGCCAGCAGCCCCCAAGGGGCGGGAGCTGGGGCCAACGTCCTGACTTTC

d_call: NA
v_call: TRBV2
j_call: TRBJ2-5
clone_size: NA
cdr3_aa: CASMAQETQYF
cdr3_nt: TGTGCCAGCATGGCCCAAGAGACCCAGTACTTC

d_call: TRBD1
v_call: TRBV6-4
j_call: TRBJ1-6
clone_size: NA
cdr3_aa: CASSALSEGASYNSPLHF
cdr3_nt: TGTGCCAGCAGTGCCCTCTCGGAGGGGGCATCCTATAATTCACCCCTCCACTTT

d_call: NA
v_call: TRBV11-3
j_call: TRBJ2-1
clone_size: NA
cdr3_aa: CASSDDSRGQFF
cdr3_nt: TGTGCCAGCAGCGACGACTCTCGAGGGCAGTTCTTC

d_call: TRBD1
v_call: TRBV4-2
j_call: TRBJ2-7
clone_size: NA
cdr3_aa: CASSQAAQGEIFSYEQYF
cdr3_nt: TGTGCCAGCAGCCAAGCAGCACAGGGGGAAATCTTCTCCTACGAGCAGTACTTC

d_call: NA
v_call: TRBV6-5
j_call: TRBJ1-2
clone_size: NA
cdr3_aa: CASRTTGHYGYTF
cdr3_nt: TGTGCCAGCAGGACTACAGGGCACTATGGCTACACCTTC

d_call: NA
v_call: TRBV5-1
j_call: TRBJ1-6
clone_size: NA
cdr3_aa: CASSLAGLGDSPLHF
cdr3_nt: TGCGCCAGCAGCTTGGCGGGTCTGGGTGATTCACCCCTCCACTTT

d_call: NA
v_call: TRBV5-1
j_call: TRBJ2-7
clone_size: NA
cdr3_aa: CASSLIFTTSSYEQYF
cdr3_nt: TGCGCCAGCAGCCTCATTTTTACCACTAGCTCCTACGAGCAGTACTTC

d_call: TRBD2
v_call: TRBV4-1
j_call: TRBJ2-1
clone_size: NA
cdr3_aa: CASSQHSGGNNEQFF
cdr3_nt: TGCGCCAGCAGCCAGCACAGCGGGGGTAACAATGAGCAGTTCTTC

d_call: NA
v_call: TRBV18
j_call: TRBJ2-1
clone_size: NA
cdr3_aa: CASSPTTGFDEQFF
cdr3_nt: TGTGCCAGCTCCCCTACCACAGGGTTCGATGAGCAGTTCTTC

d_call: NA
v_call: TRBV7-2
j_call: TRBJ1-2
clone_size: once
cdr3_aa: CASSPRGGLGYTF
cdr3_nt: TGTGCCAGCAGCCCCCGGGGAGGGCTAGGCTACACCTTC

d_call: TRBD1
v_call: TRBV7-6
j_call: TRBJ2-5
clone_size: NA
cdr3_aa: CASRQGGEVETQYF
cdr3_nt: TGTGCCAGCAGGCAAGGGGGCGAGGTGGAGACCCAGTACTTC

d_call: TRBD1
v_call: TRBV12-3/TRBV12-4
j_call: TRBJ1-1
clone_size: few
cdr3_aa: CASSIGQGIVAFF
cdr3_nt: TGTGCCAGCAGTATCGGACAGGGAATTGTAGCTTTCTTT

d_call: NA
v_call: TRBV7-9
j_call: TRBJ1-3
clone_size: NA
cdr3_aa: CASSLAGRGTGNTIYF
cdr3_nt: TGTGCCAGCAGCTTAGCGGGACGGGGGACTGGAAACACCATATATTTT

d_call: NA
v_call: TRBV24-1
j_call: TRBJ1-2
clone_size: once
cdr3_aa: CATSEAGANYGYTF
cdr3_nt: TGTGCCACCAGTGAAGCCGGAGCTAACTATGGCTACACCTTC

d_call: NA
v_call: TRBV11-3
j_call: TRBJ2-1
clone_size: NA
cdr3_aa: CASSLTGGHNEQFF
cdr3_nt: TGTGCCAGCAGCTTAACCGGGGGTCACAATGAGCAGTTCTTC

d_call: TRBD2
v_call: TRBV2
j_call: TRBJ2-3
clone_size: NA
cdr3_aa: CASGTSGGSSTDTQYF
cdr3_nt: TGTGCCAGCGGGACTAGCGGGGGCTCTAGCACAGATACGCAGTATTTT

d_call: NA
v_call: TRBV5-6
j_call: TRBJ2-7
clone_size: NA
cdr3_aa: CASSLLLGDEQYF
cdr3_nt: TGTGCCAGCAGCTTATTGTTAGGGGACGAGCAGTACTTC

d_call: NA
v_call: TRBV9
j_call: TRBJ2-2
clone_size: NA
cdr3_aa: CASSPQTGELFF
cdr3_nt: TGTGCCAGCAGCCCCCAAACCGGGGAGCTGTTTTTT

d_call: NA
v_call: TRBV6-5
j_call: TRBJ2-7
clone_size: once
cdr3_aa: CASSFEYEQYF
cdr3_nt: TGTGCCAGCAGTTTCGAGTACGAGCAGTACTTC